This T cell receptor beta chain was identified during a study of HIV-infected patients and healthy controls. Follow-up blood was drawn about 14 weeks, roughly three months, after antiretroviral therapy began. The repertoire came from unfractionated whole blood and reflected all unsorted peripheral T cells. Around 0.5 ug RNA was reverse transcribed with alpha and beta constant-region primers. Each of the alpha and beta chains got its own library through chain-specific third strand synthesis with indices. From the 5' RACE reads, TCRdb called clonotypes with MiXCR, one entry per CDR3 protein. The sample holds more than 4,500 distinct CDR3 sequences, 20% to 25% seen once. The CDR3 covers 14 residues. Trimming stripped 0 bases from V and 9 bases from J, with 12 bases between. Germline V lookup: CDR1 MGHRA, CDR2 YSYEKL. The study, taken as a whole, reports: Size-matching overweighted rare events from HIV-infected data when comparing patients with controls. HIV+ repertoires were severely depleted of MAIT alpha-chain CDR3s, unlike healthy controls.

In its sample, this clonotype is medium-sized. Its antigen remains unknown. The clonotype originates from an adult with HIV infection. Sequenced here: blood, sampled during antiretroviral therapy. The rearrangement uses TRBV4-1 and TRBJ2-1, with D possibly matching TRBD1 (6 bases). The CDR3 nucleotides read TGCGCCAGCAGCCAAGAGGGGGTCAGGGGTGAGCAGTTCTTC. This gives the protein CASSQEGVRGEQFF.